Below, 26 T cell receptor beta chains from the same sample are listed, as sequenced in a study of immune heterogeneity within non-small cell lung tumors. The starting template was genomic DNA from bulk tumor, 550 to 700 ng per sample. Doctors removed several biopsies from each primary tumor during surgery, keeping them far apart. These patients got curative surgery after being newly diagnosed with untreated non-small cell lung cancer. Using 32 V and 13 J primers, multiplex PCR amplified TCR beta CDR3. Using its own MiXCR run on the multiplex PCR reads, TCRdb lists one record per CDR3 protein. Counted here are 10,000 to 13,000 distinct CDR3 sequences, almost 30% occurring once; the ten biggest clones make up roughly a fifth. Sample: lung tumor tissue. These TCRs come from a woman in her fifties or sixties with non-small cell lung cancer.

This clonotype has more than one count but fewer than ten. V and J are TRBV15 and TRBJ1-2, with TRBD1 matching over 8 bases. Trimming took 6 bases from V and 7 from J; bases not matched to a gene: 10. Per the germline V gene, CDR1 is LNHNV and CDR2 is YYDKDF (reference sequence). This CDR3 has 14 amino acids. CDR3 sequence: CATRARGQEGGYTF. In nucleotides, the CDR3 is TGTGCCACCAGGGCCAGGGGGCAAGAGGGTGGCTACACCTTC.

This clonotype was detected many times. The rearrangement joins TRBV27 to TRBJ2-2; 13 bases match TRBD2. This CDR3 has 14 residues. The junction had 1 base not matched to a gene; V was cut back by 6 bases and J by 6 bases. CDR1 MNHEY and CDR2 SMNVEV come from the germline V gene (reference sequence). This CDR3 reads CASRGLAGSGELFF. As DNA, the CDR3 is TGTGCCAGCAGGGGACTAGCGGGATCCGGGGAGCTGTTTTTT.

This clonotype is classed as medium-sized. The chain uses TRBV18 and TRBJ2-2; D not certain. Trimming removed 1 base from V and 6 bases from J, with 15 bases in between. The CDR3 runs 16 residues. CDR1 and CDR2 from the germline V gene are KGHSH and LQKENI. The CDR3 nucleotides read TGTGCCAGCTCACCACGAAGAAGCGTGGGTGCCGGGGAGCTGTTTTTT. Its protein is CASSPRRSVGAGELFF. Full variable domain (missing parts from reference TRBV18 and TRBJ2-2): NAGVMQNPRHLVRRRGQEARLRCSPMKGHSHVYWYRQLPEEGLKFMVYLQKENIIDESGMPKERFSAEFPKEGPSILRIQQVVRGDSAAYFCASSPRRSVGAGELFFGEGSRLTVL.

The CDR3: CASTSRVNTGELFF. The CDR3, as DNA: TGTGCCAGCACTAGTAGGGTGAACACCGGGGAGCTGTTTTTT. This chain links TRBV28 with TRBJ2-2; D gene unclear. The CDR3 contains 14 residues. V was shortened by 7 bases and J by 1 base, with 10 bases between the two germline ends. From germline, CDR1 is MDHEN and CDR2 SYDVKM.

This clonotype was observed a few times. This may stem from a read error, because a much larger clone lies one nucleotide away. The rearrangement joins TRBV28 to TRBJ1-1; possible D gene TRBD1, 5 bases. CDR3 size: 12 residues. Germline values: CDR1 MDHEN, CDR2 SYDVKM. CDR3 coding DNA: TGTGCCATCAGGGAGAGGAACACTGAAGGTTTCTTT. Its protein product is CAIRERNTEGFF.

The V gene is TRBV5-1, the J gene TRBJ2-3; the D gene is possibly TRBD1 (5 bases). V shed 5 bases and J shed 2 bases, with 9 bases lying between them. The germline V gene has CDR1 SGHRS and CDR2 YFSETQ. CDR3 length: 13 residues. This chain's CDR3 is CASRQDLTDTQYF. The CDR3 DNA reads TGCGCCAGCAGACAGGACCTCACAGATACGCAGTATTTT.

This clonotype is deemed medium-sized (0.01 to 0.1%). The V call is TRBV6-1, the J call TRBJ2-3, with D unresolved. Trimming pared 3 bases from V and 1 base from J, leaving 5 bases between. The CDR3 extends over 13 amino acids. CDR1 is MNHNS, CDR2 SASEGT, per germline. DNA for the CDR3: TGTGCCAGCAGTGAGGTGGGCACAGATACGCAGTATTTT. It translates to CASSEVGTDTQYF.

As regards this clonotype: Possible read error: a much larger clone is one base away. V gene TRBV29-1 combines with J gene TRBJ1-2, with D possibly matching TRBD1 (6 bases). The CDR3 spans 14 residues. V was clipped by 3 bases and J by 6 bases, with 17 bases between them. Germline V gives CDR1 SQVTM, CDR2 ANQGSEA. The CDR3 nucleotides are TGCAGCGTTGATGGGGGACTAGGGGACAATGGCTACACCTTC. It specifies CSVDGGLGDNGYTF.

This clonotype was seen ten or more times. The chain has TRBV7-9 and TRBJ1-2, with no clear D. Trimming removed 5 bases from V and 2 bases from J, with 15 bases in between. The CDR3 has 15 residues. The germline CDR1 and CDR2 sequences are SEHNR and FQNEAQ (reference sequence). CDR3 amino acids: CASSTMVSRNYGYTF. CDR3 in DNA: TGTGCCAGCAGCACAATGGTCTCGAGGAACTATGGCTACACCTTC.

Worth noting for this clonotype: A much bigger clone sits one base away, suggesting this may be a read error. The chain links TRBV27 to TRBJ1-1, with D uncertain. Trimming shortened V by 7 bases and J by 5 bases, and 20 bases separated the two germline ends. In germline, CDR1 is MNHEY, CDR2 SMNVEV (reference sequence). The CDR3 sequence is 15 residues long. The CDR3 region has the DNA TGTGCCAGCAAGATAGATAGTGGGGTCTCGACTGAAGCTTTCTTT. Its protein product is CASKIDSGVSTEAFF.

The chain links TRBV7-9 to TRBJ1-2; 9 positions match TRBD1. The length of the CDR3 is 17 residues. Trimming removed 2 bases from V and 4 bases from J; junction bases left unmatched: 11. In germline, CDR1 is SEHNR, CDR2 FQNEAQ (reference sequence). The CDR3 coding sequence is TGTGCCAGCAGCTTATCCCTCCAGGGGACAGGGTCCTATGGCTACACCTTC. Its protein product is CASSLSLQGTGSYGYTF.

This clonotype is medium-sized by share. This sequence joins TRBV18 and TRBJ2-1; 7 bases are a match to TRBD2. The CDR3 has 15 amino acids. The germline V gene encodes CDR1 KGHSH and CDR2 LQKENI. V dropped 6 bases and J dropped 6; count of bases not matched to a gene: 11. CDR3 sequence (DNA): TGTGCCAGCTCTCAAGCAGCGGGAAGCGGCAATGAGCAGTTCTTC. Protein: CASSQAAGSGNEQFF.

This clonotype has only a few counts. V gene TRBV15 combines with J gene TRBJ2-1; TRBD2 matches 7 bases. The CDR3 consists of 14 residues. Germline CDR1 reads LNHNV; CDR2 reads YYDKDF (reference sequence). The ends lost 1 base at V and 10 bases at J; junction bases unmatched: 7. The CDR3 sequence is CATSRGGGGVEQFF. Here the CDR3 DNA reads TGTGCCACCAGCAGAGGGGGGGGGGGGGTGGAGCAGTTCTTC.

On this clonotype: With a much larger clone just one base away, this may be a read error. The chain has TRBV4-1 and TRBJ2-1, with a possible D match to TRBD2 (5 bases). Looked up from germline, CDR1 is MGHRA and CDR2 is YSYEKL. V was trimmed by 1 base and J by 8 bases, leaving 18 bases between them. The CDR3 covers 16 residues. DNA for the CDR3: TGCGCCAGCAGCCAAGGGAACAGTGGGCAGGAGGATGAGCAGTTCTTC. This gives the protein CASSQGNSGQEDEQFF.

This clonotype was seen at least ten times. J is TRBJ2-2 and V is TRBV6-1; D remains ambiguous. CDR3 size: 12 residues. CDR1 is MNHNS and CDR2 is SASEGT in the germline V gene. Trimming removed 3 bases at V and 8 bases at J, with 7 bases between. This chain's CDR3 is CASSDGEGELFF. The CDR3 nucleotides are TGTGCCAGCAGTGATGGGGAAGGGGAGCTGTTTTTT.

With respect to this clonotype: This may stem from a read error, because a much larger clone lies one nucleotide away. CDR3 DNA: TGTGTCAGCGGGTTGACCCCCGTGGAGCTGTTTTTT. Translated, it gives CVSGLTPVELFF. This chain links TRBV27 with TRBJ2-2; weak D call: TRBD2 (6 bases). There are 12 residues in the CDR3. CDR1 is MNHEY and CDR2 is SMNVEV in the germline V gene (reference sequence).

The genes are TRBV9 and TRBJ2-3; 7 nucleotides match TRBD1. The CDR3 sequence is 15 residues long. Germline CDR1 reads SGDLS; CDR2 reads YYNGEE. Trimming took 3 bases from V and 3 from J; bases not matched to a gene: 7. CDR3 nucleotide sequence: TGTGCCAGCAGCGCCTACAGGGGTCGGACAGATACGCAGTATTTT. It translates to CASSAYRGRTDTQYF.

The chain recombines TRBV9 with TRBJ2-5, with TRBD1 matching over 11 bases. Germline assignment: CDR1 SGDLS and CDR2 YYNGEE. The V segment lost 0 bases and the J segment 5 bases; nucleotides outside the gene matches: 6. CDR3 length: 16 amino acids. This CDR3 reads CASSVGSRDRGETQYF. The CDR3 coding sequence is TGTGCCAGCAGCGTAGGGTCTAGGGACAGGGGGGAGACCCAGTACTTC.

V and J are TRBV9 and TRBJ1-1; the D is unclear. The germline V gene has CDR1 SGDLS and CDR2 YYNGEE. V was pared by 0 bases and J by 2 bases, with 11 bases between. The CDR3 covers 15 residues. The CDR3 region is CASSVDGEGNTEAFF. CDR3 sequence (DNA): TGTGCCAGCAGCGTAGATGGGGAGGGCAACACTGAAGCTTTCTTT.

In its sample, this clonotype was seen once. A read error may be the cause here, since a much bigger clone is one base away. CDR3 sequence (DNA): TGCAGTGCTAGAGTGGCCGACAGCAATCGGCCCCAGCATTTT. Translating gives CSARVADSNRPQHF. The V gene is TRBV20-1, the J gene TRBJ1-5; a weak D match, TRBD1 (5 bases). Germline assignment: CDR1 DFQATT and CDR2 SNEGSKA (reference sequence). The CDR3 is made up of 14 amino acids.

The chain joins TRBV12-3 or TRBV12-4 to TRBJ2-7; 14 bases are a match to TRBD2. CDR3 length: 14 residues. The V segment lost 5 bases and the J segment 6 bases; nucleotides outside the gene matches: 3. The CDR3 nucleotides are TGTGCCAGCAGTGAAGGACTAGCGGGGGGCGAGCAGTACTTC. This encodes CASSEGLAGGEQYF.

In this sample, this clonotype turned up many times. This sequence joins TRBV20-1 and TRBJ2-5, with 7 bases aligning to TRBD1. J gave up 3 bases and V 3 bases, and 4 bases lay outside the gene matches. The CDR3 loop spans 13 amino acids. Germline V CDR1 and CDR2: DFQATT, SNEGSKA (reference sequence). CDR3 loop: CSASRTGKETQYF. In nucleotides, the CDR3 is TGCAGTGCTAGTCGGACAGGCAAAGAGACCCAGTACTTC.

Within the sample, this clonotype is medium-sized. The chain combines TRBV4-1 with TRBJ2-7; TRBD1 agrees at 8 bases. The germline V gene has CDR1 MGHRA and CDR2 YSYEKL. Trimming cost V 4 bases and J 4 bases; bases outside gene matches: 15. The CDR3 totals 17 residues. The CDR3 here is CASSPHSFGTGQYEQYF. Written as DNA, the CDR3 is TGCGCCAGCAGCCCCCATTCTTTCGGGACAGGTCAATACGAGCAGTACTTC.

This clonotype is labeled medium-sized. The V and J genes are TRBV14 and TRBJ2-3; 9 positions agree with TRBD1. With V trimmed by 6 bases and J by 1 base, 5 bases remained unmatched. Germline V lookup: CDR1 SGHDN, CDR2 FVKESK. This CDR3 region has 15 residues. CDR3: CASSTGGFGTDTQYF. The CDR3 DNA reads TGTGCCAGCAGTACAGGGGGCTTTGGCACAGATACGCAGTATTTT. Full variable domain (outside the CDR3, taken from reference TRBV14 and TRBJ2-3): EAGVTQFPSHSVIEKGQTVTLRCDPISGHDNLYWYRRVMGKEIKFLLHFVKESKQDESGMPNNRFLAERTGGTYSTLKVQPAELEDSGVYFCASSTGGFGTDTQYFGPGTRLTVL.

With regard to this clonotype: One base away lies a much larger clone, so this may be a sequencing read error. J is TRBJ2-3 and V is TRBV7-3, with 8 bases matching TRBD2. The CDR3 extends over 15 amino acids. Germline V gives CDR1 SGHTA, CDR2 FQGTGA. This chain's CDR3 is CASSLGLGPADTRYF. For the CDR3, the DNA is TGTGCCAGCAGCTTGGGACTAGGGCCGGCAGATACGCGGTATTTT.

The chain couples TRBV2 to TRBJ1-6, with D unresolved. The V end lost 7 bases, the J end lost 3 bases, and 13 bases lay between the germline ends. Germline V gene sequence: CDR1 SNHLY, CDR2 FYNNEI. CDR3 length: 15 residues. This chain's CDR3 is CASTGRSYYNSPLHF. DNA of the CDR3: TGTGCCAGCACAGGACGGAGCTACTATAATTCACCCCTCCACTTT.